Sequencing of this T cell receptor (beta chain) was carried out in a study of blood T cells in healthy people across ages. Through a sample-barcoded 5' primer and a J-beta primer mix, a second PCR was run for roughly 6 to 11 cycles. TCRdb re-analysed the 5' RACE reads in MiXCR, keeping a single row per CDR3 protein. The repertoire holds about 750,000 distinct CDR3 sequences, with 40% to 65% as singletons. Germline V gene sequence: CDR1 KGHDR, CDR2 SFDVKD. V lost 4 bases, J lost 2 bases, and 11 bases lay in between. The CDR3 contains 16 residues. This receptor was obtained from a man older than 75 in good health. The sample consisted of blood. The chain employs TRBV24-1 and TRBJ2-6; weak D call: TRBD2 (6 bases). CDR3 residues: CATSDRRAPGANVLTF. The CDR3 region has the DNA TGTGCCACCAGTGACCGGAGGGCCCCTGGGGCCAACGTCCTGACTTTC.